This T cell receptor beta chain was documented in a study of PD-1 blockade in mismatch repair-deficient tumors. Study-level findings and limits: After pembrolizumab, tumor-resident clones rose rapidly, then generally contracted before radiologic responses.

The CDR3 has 16 amino acids. Germline values: CDR1 SGHNT, CDR2 YENEEA. Trimming left V 1 base short and J 3 bases short, with 16 bases between. Here immunoSEQ multiplex PCR was the method, and the copy in TCRdb shows in-frame clones only, minus some. The sample records around 110,000 clones, more than 60% being singletons. Concerning this clone itself: What it binds is unknown.

This TCR was recovered from an adult with mismatch repair-deficient cancer. V is TRBV11-3 and J is TRBJ2-7; D unresolved. The starting material was peripheral blood, obtained approximately 14 months after starting pembrolizumab. The CDR3 DNA is TGTGCCAGCAGCTTAGTACGCCGATCCTTCCTCTACGAGCAGTACTTC. Protein: CASSLVRRSFLYEQYF.